The clone carrying this TCR beta chain appeared a few times. Each CDR3 protein is one row after TCRdb ran MiXCR on the RT-PCR reads. The sample lists 550,000 to 750,000 distinct CDR3 sequences, over 12% seen once, with roughly 3.9% in the top ten. Sample: memory CD4+ T cells from blood. The clonotype comes from a female donor in good health, serving as a healthy control.

In nucleotides, the CDR3 is TGTGCCAGCAGCGCAGGGCTAGATGGAGGCTACACCTTC. Its protein product is CASSAGLDGGYTF. The chain combines TRBV7-9 with TRBJ1-2; TRBD1 might be the D (5 bases). The CDR3 totals 13 residues. Germline V gene sequence: CDR1 SEHNR, CDR2 FQNEAQ (reference sequence). V dropped 5 bases and J dropped 8 bases, with 15 bases sitting between them.